Listed below are T cell receptor beta chains from one sample, sequenced in a study of OX40 agonist ivuxolimab in advanced cancers. The repertoire was sequenced with immunoSEQ multiplex PCR; TCRdb's copy has only in-frame clones and lacks some. The data contain more than 45,000 clones, about 85% of them singletons. The sequenced sample was CD4+ or CD8+ T cells sorted from blood, obtained in a trial of the OX40 agonist ivuxolimab. The receptors derive from an adult with an advanced solid tumor such as melanoma, head and neck, liver or kidney cancer. Both conserved end residues are part of each CDR3. D genes are given only for firm matches. Size values are once, few and many counts, or a class for expanded clones, and some rows have none.

j_gene | v_gene | d_gene | abundance | CDR3aa | CDR3nt
TRBJ2-6 | TRBV5-1 | - | few | CASSLAGGLGANVLTF | TGCGCCAGCAGCTTGGCCGGGGGGCTTGGGGCCAACGTCCTGACTTTC
TRBJ1-1 | TRBV6-6 | TRBD1 | - | CASRYGQGNTEAFF | TGTGCCAGCAGATATGGACAGGGTAACACTGAAGCTTTCTTT
TRBJ1-2 | TRBV18 | - | - | CASSRNQGGDYGYTF | TGTGCCAGCTCACGTAACCAGGGAGGAGACTATGGCTACACCTTC
TRBJ1-2 | TRBV28 | - | - | CASSTPSEGLGSRGYTF | TGTGCCAGCAGTACGCCGTCGGAGGGGTTGGGCTCGCGTGGCTACACCTTC
TRBJ2-2 | TRBV11-2 | - | - | CASRFTPGLSNTGELFF | TGTGCCAGCCGCTTCACCCCGGGACTCTCTAACACCGGGGAGCTGTTTTTT
TRBJ2-2 | TRBV6-1 | - | - | CASREAGWGAGELFF | TGTGCCAGCAGAGAAGCAGGCTGGGGGGCCGGGGAGCTGTTTTTT
TRBJ2-7 | TRBV18 | TRBD1 | - | CASSQGQRGIYEQYF | TGTGCCAGCTCACAGGGACAGCGTGGCATCTACGAGCAGTACTTC
TRBJ1-4 | TRBV28 | TRBD1 | - | CASSQMRDSTNEKLFF | TGTGCCAGCAGCCAAATGAGGGACAGTACTAATGAAAAACTGTTTTTT
TRBJ2-6 | TRBV28 | TRBD1 | - | CASRPYKTGEWSGANVLTF | TGTGCCAGCAGACCATATAAGACAGGGGAATGGTCTGGGGCCAACGTCCTGACTTTC
TRBJ2-5 | TRBV27 | - | - | CASSLSREETQYF | TGTGCCAGCAGTTTATCCAGGGAGGAGACCCAGTACTTC
TRBJ2-2 | TRBV7-3 | - | - | CASSLTSFEGGELFF | TGTGCCAGCAGCTTAACAAGCTTTGAGGGCGGGGAGCTGTTTTTT
TRBJ2-1 | TRBV2 | - | - | CASRGGNEQFF | TGTGCCAGCAGAGGTGGGAATGAGCAGTTCTTC
TRBJ2-1 | TRBV4-2 | TRBD2 | - | CASSQDLRGDYNEQFF | TGTGCCAGCAGCCAAGATTTGCGGGGGGACTACAATGAGCAGTTCTTC
TRBJ2-4 | TRBV7-9 | TRBD1 | - | CASRGQGPDIQYF | TGTGCCAGCAGGGGACAGGGGCCCGACATTCAGTACTTC
TRBJ2-2 | TRBV2 | - | - | CASPGKLGGELFF | TGTGCCAGCCCGGGAAAATTAGGAGGGGAGCTGTTTTTT
TRBJ2-7 | TRBV6-5 | - | - | CASRLYREEGYEQYF | TGTGCCAGCAGGCTCTACAGGGAGGAAGGCTACGAGCAGTACTTC